This is a list of T cell receptor beta chains from one sample in a study of shared clonotypes between healthy human individuals. Measured with immunoSEQ multiplex PCR; TCRdb has only the in-frame clones, and not every one. The sample shows around 1.6 million clones, 95% to 99% of them seen only once. Sequencing was carried out using naive CD4+ T cells sorted from blood. Receptor source: a young man in good health. The CDR3 runs from the conserved cysteine through the conserved F or W. D genes are given only for firm matches. Clone size is stated in some rows and not others, as once, few, many or a class when expanded.

>NA|TRBJ2-7|NA|TRBV2
CASRPTSYEQYF
TGTGCCAGCAGGCCGACTAGCTACGAGCAGTACTTC
>TRBD1|TRBJ2-7|once|TRBV7-3
CASSQTGTGGSEQYF
TGTGCCAGCAGCCAAACCGGGACAGGGGGTTCCGAGCAGTACTTC
>TRBD2|TRBJ2-3|NA|TRBV11-2
CASSLNSGRAVDTQYF
TGTGCCAGCAGCTTGAATAGCGGGAGGGCCGTAGATACGCAGTATTTT
>NA|TRBJ2-5|NA|TRBV29-1
CSVDIGQETQYF
TGCAGCGTTGATATAGGACAAGAGACCCAGTACTTC
>TRBD1|TRBJ2-7|once|TRBV27
CASSSTGVFLREQYF
TGTGCCAGCAGTTCTACAGGGGTCTTCCTGCGGGAGCAGTACTTC
>NA|TRBJ1-5|once|TRBV30
CAWSGNNQPQHF
TGTGCCTGGAGCGGGAACAATCAGCCCCAGCATTTT
>NA|TRBJ2-7|NA|TRBV7-8
CASSLKPSQNEQYF
TGTGCCAGCAGCTTAAAACCGAGTCAAAACGAGCAGTACTTC
>TRBD2|TRBJ2-3|NA|TRBV29-1
CSSKRGLADTDTQYF
TGCAGTTCAAAGAGAGGGCTAGCGGACACAGATACGCAGTATTTT
>TRBD1|TRBJ1-5|NA|TRBV6-5
CASRIGQGSNQPQHF
TGTGCCAGCAGGATAGGACAGGGGAGCAATCAGCCCCAGCATTTT
>TRBD2|TRBJ2-7|NA|TRBV4-3
CASSQDSRGSYEQYF
TGCGCCAGCAGCCAAGATTCTCGCGGGAGTTACGAGCAGTACTTC
>NA|TRBJ1-2|NA|TRBV5-6
CASSLGRGQHYGYTF
TGTGCCAGCAGCTTGGGGAGGGGCCAACACTATGGCTACACCTTC
>NA|TRBJ2-7|NA|TRBV9
CASSVGEGVGYEQYF
TGTGCCAGCAGCGTAGGGGAAGGGGTCGGATACGAGCAGTACTTC
>NA|TRBJ2-7|NA|TRBV5-4
CASSLGSDYEQYF
TGTGCCAGCAGCTTAGGCAGTGACTACGAGCAGTACTTC
>NA|TRBJ2-3|NA|TRBV29-1
CSVPGRGDTQYF
TGCAGCGTTCCCGGGCGAGGAGATACGCAGTATTTT
>TRBD2|TRBJ2-1|NA|TRBV15
CATSRWRGTNSYNEQFF
TGTGCCACCAGCAGGTGGCGGGGGACTAACTCCTACAATGAGCAGTTCTTC
>NA|TRBJ2-2|NA|TRBV6-1
CASSEPQGRFGELFF
TGTGCCAGCAGTGAACCGCAGGGAAGGTTCGGGGAGCTGTTTTTT
>NA|TRBJ2-5|NA|TRBV14
CASSQGWLPETQYF
TGTGCCAGCAGCCAAGGATGGCTCCCAGAGACCCAGTACTTC
>TRBD2|TRBJ2-1|NA|TRBV25-1
CASSVTSGRFYNEQFF
TGTGCCAGCAGTGTGACTAGCGGGAGGTTTTACAATGAGCAGTTCTTC
>NA|TRBJ2-5|NA|TRBV5-4
CASSLGPTYQETQYF
TGTGCCAGCAGCTTGGGGCCAACGTACCAAGAGACCCAGTACTTC
>TRBD1|TRBJ2-7|NA|TRBV28
CASSLTSGDRAYEQYF
TGTGCCAGCAGTTTAACTTCGGGGGACAGGGCCTACGAGCAGTACTTC
>NA|TRBJ1-1|NA|TRBV15
CATSRDTGLRTEAFF
TGTGCCACCAGCAGAGATACCGGTCTGAGGACTGAAGCTTTCTTT
>TRBD2|TRBJ2-7|NA|TRBV7-2
CASSLATSGTYEQYF
TGTGCCAGCAGCTTAGCGACTAGCGGGACTTACGAGCAGTACTTC
>NA|TRBJ1-5|NA|TRBV28
CASRSGVPNQPQHF
TGTGCCAGCAGATCAGGAGTGCCTAATCAGCCCCAGCATTTT
>NA|TRBJ1-5|NA|TRBV5-1
CASSLGGWGNQPQHF
TGCGCCAGCAGCTTGGGGGGCTGGGGCAATCAGCCCCAGCATTTT
>TRBD2|TRBJ2-5|NA|TRBV18
CASSPLRTSPQQETQYF
TGTGCCAGCTCACCACTGAGGACTAGTCCCCAACAAGAGACCCAGTACTTC
>NA|TRBJ2-2|NA|TRBV11-2
CASSPLGLNTGELFF
TGTGCCAGCAGCCCCCTAGGGTTGAACACCGGGGAGCTGTTTTTT
>TRBD2|TRBJ2-7|NA|TRBV7-2
CASSLPPTSVNEQYF
TGTGCCAGCAGCTTACCCCCGACTAGCGTGAACGAGCAGTACTTC
>TRBD2|TRBJ2-1|NA|TRBV9
CASSVRLAGGIKDEQFF
TGTGCCAGCAGCGTACGACTAGCGGGAGGGATTAAGGATGAGCAGTTCTTC
>NA|TRBJ2-1|NA|TRBV19
CASSIGRSSYNEQFF
TGTGCCAGTAGTATAGGTAGGAGCTCCTACAATGAGCAGTTCTTC
>NA|TRBJ2-7|NA|TRBV4-1
CASSQPTQGGNYEQYF
TGCGCCAGCAGCCAACCGACACAGGGAGGGAACTACGAGCAGTACTTC
>TRBD1|TRBJ2-1|once|TRBV19
CATLPPGQATYNEQFF
TGTGCCACCCTCCCCCCGGGACAGGCTACATACAATGAGCAGTTCTTC
>NA|TRBJ1-1|NA|TRBV18
CASSPVVGQTQFF
TGTGCCAGCTCACCAGTTGTTGGACAGACCCAATTCTTT
>NA|TRBJ1-2|NA|TRBV9
CASSTHREPTGYTF
TGTGCCAGCAGCACCCACAGGGAACCTACTGGCTACACCTTC
>TRBD2|TRBJ2-3|NA|TRBV6-1
CASSEGTSGRRADTQYF
TGTGCCAGCAGTGAAGGGACTAGCGGGAGAAGGGCAGATACGCAGTATTTT
>TRBD2|TRBJ2-5|once|TRBV14
CASSTRLAGGETQYF
TGTGCCAGCAGCACCCGACTAGCGGGAGGAGAGACCCAGTACTTC
>NA|TRBJ2-5|once|TRBV18
CASSPTRGETQYF
TGTGCCAGCTCACCTACCAGGGGAGAGACCCAGTACTTC
>NA|TRBJ2-2|NA|TRBV9
CASSVGVGTNTGELFF
TGTGCCAGCAGCGTAGGCGTTGGGACAAACACCGGGGAGCTGTTTTTT
>NA|TRBJ1-1|NA|TRBV10-3
CAISEQGFTEAFF
TGTGCCATCAGTGAACAGGGTTTTACTGAAGCTTTCTTT
>TRBD1|TRBJ1-2|NA|TRBV5-1
CASSYMGTGEGGGYTF
TGCGCCAGCAGCTATATGGGGACAGGTGAAGGCGGTGGCTACACCTTC
>NA|TRBJ2-7|NA|TRBV7-9
CASSLAVRDNSYEQYF
TGTGCCAGCAGCTTAGCGGTGCGGGATAACTCCTACGAGCAGTACTTC
>TRBD2|TRBJ2-3|NA|TRBV5-1
CASSPPSGRDDTQYF
TGCGCCAGCAGTCCACCTAGCGGGAGGGATGATACGCAGTATTTT
>NA|TRBJ2-5|NA|TRBV6-6
CASSFGLHQETQYF
TGTGCCAGCAGTTTTGGACTGCACCAAGAGACCCAGTACTTC
>TRBD1|TRBJ2-6|NA|TRBV18
CASSPRDRVTSGANVLTF
TGTGCCAGCTCACCTCGGGACAGGGTTACCTCTGGGGCCAACGTCCTGACTTTC
>TRBD1|TRBJ1-1|once|TRBV27
CASTRTGAGGTEAFF
TGTGCCAGCACCAGGACAGGGGCGGGAGGCACTGAAGCTTTCTTT
>NA|TRBJ2-5|NA|TRBV5-4
CASSSEQETQYF
TGTGCCAGCAGCTCCGAGCAAGAGACCCAGTACTTC
>TRBD2|TRBJ2-5|once|TRBV15
CATSSPPDREGETQYF
TGTGCCACCTCTTCCCCCCCTGATCGGGAGGGGGAGACCCAGTACTTC
>NA|TRBJ1-1|once|TRBV29-1
CSVATSTEAFF
TGCAGCGTCGCGACGAGCACTGAAGCTTTCTTT
>NA|TRBJ2-2|NA|TRBV9
CASRPNSNTGELFF
TGTGCCAGCCGTCCGAACTCGAACACCGGGGAGCTGTTTTTT
>TRBD2|TRBJ2-1|NA|TRBV27
CASSLGRGLAGGYSYNEQFF
TGTGCCAGCAGTTTGGGTCGAGGACTAGCGGGAGGGTATTCCTACAATGAGCAGTTCTTC
>NA|TRBJ2-7|NA|TRBV28
CASTMPGSGQYF
TGTGCCAGCACCATGCCAGGTAGCGGGCAGTACTTC